Detailed here is one T cell receptor (beta chain). Clones were sequenced by immunoSEQ multiplex PCR, and TCRdb holds only the in-frame ones, with some missing. The data contain 250,000 to 300,000 clones, approximately 86% of them singletons. The sample belongs to a study of blood T cell repertoires in COVID-19. The CDR3 has 13 amino acids. Germline CDR1 and CDR2: MGHDK and SYGVNS. V was shortened by 0 bases and J by 7 bases, with 9 bases between the two germline ends. The receptor comes from a man between 25 and 39 years old with active or convalescent COVID-19. The gene calls are TRBV25-1 and TRBJ1-2, with unresolved D. Sequencing used peripheral blood. The CDR3 region has the DNA TGTGCCAGCAGTGAATATCGGGGTCGTGGCTACACCTTC. It yields the protein CASSEYRGRGYTF.